The sequence of this TCR beta chain was determined in a study of T cell repertoires in cytomegalovirus infection. TCRdb reprocessed the reads with MiXCR, giving one entry per CDR3 protein. In the table there are around 300,000 distinct CDR3 sequences, approximately 25% of which are singletons. With respect to this clonotype: What it binds is not known.

Looked up from germline, CDR1 is DFQATT and CDR2 is SNEGSKA (reference sequence). The CDR3 is made up of 15 amino acids. The V and J ends lost 2 bases and 1 base, in that order; junction bases with no gene match: 2. Study-wide results and caveats: The cumulative frequency of public TCR beta families distinguished individuals who carried CMV together with the relevant HLA.

This chain connects TRBV20-1 to TRBJ2-7, with 13 positions matching TRBD2. The source was cultured PBMCs, collected from culture after CMV antigen stimulation. The TCR sequence derives from a human donor in good health (CMV status not recorded). Some clones in this sample may be carry-over from other donors' samples. The DNA of the CDR3 is TGCAGTGCTAGAAAGGGACTAGCGGGATCCTACGAGCAGTACTTC. Amino acids: CSARKGLAGSYEQYF.